This T cell receptor (beta chain) was profiled in a study of shared clonotypes between healthy human individuals. Clones were sequenced by immunoSEQ multiplex PCR, and TCRdb holds only the in-frame ones, with some missing. The sample has about 2 million clones, roughly 95% seen once. Germline-derived CDR1 and CDR2 are MNHEY and SVGAGI. The V and J ends lost 1 base and 4 bases, in that order; junction bases with no gene match: 6. This CDR3 contains 16 residues. The sequencing input was naive CD4+ T cells sorted from blood. Subset reported: CD45RA+ positively selected. J is TRBJ2-2 and V is TRBV6-5, with 7 nucleotides matching TRBD2. The receptor comes from a man between 18 and 29 years old in good health. CDR3 nucleotide sequence: TGTGCCAGCAGTTACTGGGGCGGGAGTGGCACCGGGGAGCTGTTTTTT. This gives the protein CASSYWGGSGTGELFF.